Only a few counts were recorded for the clone carrying this T cell receptor beta chain. Antigen unknown. Each CDR3 protein gets one entry after TCRdb re-called the reads with MiXCR. The sample holds approximately 730,000 distinct CDR3 sequences, around a third seen once. The CDR3 extends over 13 amino acids. Germline CDR1 reads LNHNV; CDR2 reads YYDKDF (reference sequence). V was cut by 8 bases and J by 1 base, with 11 bases left in between. This entry comes from a study of T cell repertoires in cytomegalovirus infection. General study points: Clonotypes of TCR beta that were HLA-C-restricted and CMV-specific dominated the ex vivo response.

The sequence derives from a human donor in good health (CMV status not recorded). Some clones in this sample may be carry-over from other donors' samples. This rearrangement joins TRBV15 to TRBJ2-5; no clear D gene. Material: cultured PBMCs, obtained from culture after CMV antigen stimulation. The CDR3 loop is CATGIRSQETQYF. CDR3 DNA sequence: TGTGCCACCGGTATCCGGAGCCAAGAGACCCAGTACTTC.